This entry is about one TCR beta chain. The antigen is undetermined. V gave up 3 bases and J gave up 3 bases; unmatched junction bases: 6. The CDR3 contains 15 residues. From germline, CDR1 is SGDLS and CDR2 YYNGEE. This sample is drawn from a study of CD8 T cells in Susac syndrome. General study points: Acknowledgment was made by the study that its TCR sequencing and HLA analysis involved a relatively small number of individuals.

TCR beta sequencing was performed on blood CD8+ and CD4+ T cells. Negative isolation yielded the CD8+ and CD4+ T cells, while FACS enriched the TEMRA cells. Reverse transcription used roughly 0.5 to 1 ug RNA and random hexamers. A multiplex approach, immunoSEQ multiplex PCR, amplified TCR beta CDR3 across 54 Vbeta and 13 Jbeta. TCRdb used MiXCR to reprocess the immunoSEQ multiplex PCR reads, holding one entry per CDR3 protein. The top ten clones hold approximately 0.46% of a sample with roughly 80,000 distinct CDR3 sequences, roughly nine tenths of them seen once. The source of this sequence is a human donor with multiple sclerosis. The chain links TRBV9 to TRBJ2-5; 9 positions agree with TRBD2. The material sequenced was CD8+ T cells from PBMCs. In DNA, the CDR3 is TGTGCCAGCAGCGCTAGCGGGATAGGGGAAGAGACCCAGTACTTC. Amino acid sequence: CASSASGIGEETQYF.